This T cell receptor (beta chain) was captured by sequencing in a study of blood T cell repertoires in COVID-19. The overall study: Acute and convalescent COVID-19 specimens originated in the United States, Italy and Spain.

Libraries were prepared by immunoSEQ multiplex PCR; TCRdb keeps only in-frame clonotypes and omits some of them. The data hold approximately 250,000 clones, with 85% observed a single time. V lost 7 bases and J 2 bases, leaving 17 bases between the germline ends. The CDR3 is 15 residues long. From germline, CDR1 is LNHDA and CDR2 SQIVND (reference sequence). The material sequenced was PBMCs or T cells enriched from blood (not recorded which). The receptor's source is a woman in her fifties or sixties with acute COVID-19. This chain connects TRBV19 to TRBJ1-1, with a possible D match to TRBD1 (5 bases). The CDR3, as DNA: TGTGCCAGTAAGGGGCAGGGTAGCAGCAACACTGAAGCTTTCTTT. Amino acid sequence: CASKGQGSSNTEAFF.